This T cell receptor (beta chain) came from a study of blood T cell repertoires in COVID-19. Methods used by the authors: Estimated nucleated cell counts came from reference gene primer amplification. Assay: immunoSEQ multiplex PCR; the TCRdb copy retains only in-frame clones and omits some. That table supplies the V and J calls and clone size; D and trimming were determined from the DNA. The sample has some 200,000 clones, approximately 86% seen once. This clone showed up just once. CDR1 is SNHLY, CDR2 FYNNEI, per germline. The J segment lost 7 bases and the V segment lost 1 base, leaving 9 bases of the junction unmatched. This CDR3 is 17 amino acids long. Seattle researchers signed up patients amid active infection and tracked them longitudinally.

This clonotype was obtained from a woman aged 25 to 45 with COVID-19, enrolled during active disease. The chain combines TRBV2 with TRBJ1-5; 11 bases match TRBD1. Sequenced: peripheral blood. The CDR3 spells CASSEGVDRGRRQPQHF. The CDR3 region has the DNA TGTGCCAGCAGTGAAGGTGTGGACAGGGGGCGCAGGCAGCCCCAGCATTTT.